The T cell receptor (beta chain) under discussion was sequenced for a study of OX40 agonist ivuxolimab in advanced cancers. On the study more broadly: The dose-escalation group included hepatocellular carcinoma, melanoma, renal cell carcinoma and head and neck cancer.

With 2 bases removed from V and 8 bases from J, the gap between germline ends came to 16 bases. The germline V gene has CDR1 SGHTS and CDR2 YDEGEE. CDR3 length equals 15 residues. Notes on the study in general: Antigens targeted by the expanded peripheral T cells were not determined.

Sequencing used immunoSEQ multiplex PCR; TCRdb keeps in-frame clones, though not all of them. In the table there are tens of thousands of clones, about 93% of which are singletons. Points on this clone: Its target is unknown.

The sample consisted of CD4+ or CD8+ T cells sorted from blood, taken in a trial of the OX40 agonist ivuxolimab. The source of this sequence is an adult with an advanced solid tumor such as melanoma, head and neck, liver or kidney cancer. The J gene is TRBJ1-4, the V gene TRBV5-8; D uncertain. This chain's CDR3 is CASSFGPGSGEKLFF. CDR3 DNA: TGTGCCAGCAGCTTTGGTCCCGGGTCCGGAGAAAAACTGTTTTTT.